These T cell receptor beta chains were read from a single sample in a study of blood T cell repertoires in COVID-19. The repertoire was sequenced with immunoSEQ multiplex PCR; TCRdb's copy has only in-frame clones and lacks some. Among 110,000 to 150,000 clones listed, over 80% were seen once. The sequenced material came from peripheral blood. The receptors shown here come from a woman in her forties or fifties with acute or convalescent COVID-19. Both conserved end residues are part of each CDR3. The D gene is left open where the match is weak. Rows give clone size only sometimes, using once, few, many, or a class for an expanded clone.

v_call	j_call	d_call	clone_size	cdr3_nt	cdr3_aa
TRBV5-6	TRBJ1-6	TRBD1	.	TGTGCCAGCAGCACGGGACAGGGGAACTCACCCCTCCACTTT	CASSTGQGNSPLHF
TRBV4-1	TRBJ2-2	TRBD1	.	TGCGCCAGCAGCCCGGGACAGGGTGGCACCGGGGAGCTGTTTTTT	CASSPGQGGTGELFF
TRBV5-4	TRBJ2-3	TRBD2	.	TGTGCCAGCAGCTTGGTAGGACGGGGGGGAGGAGATACGCAGTATTTT	CASSLVGRGGGDTQYF
TRBV7-3	TRBJ2-5	.	.	TGTGCCAGCAGCTCGGCGGGTCATACGGGGGAGACCCAGTACTTC	CASSSAGHTGETQYF
TRBV7-2	TRBJ2-1	.	.	TGTGCCAGCAGCTCGAGGGGAGCGGGCGATGAGCAGTTCTTC	CASSSRGAGDEQFF
TRBV5-6	TRBJ2-5	.	.	TGTGCCAGCAGCTTGGGAGGTGTCACAGGGAGCGGGACCCAGTACTTC	CASSLGGVTGSGTQYF
TRBV6-5	TRBJ1-5	TRBD1	once	TGTGCCAGCAAATCGGGACAGGGCAATCAGCCCCAGCATTTT	CASKSGQGNQPQHF
TRBV2	TRBJ2-7	TRBD1	.	TGTGCCAGCAGTGGGGTGACAGGGATCGAGCAGTACTTC	CASSGVTGIEQYF
TRBV11-2	TRBJ2-1	.	.	TGTGCCAGCAGCCCGGGGACTGTGTCCTACAATGAGCAGTTCTTC	CASSPGTVSYNEQFF
TRBV7-6	TRBJ2-5	.	.	TGTGCCAGCAGCCCCAGGGCGGGGTACCAAGAGACCCAGTACTTC	CASSPRAGYQETQYF
TRBV6-4	TRBJ2-1	TRBD2	.	TGTGCCAGCAGTGAAGGTGCGGGAGGTTATGAGCAGTTCTTC	CASSEGAGGYEQFF
TRBV9	TRBJ1-6	TRBD1	.	TGTGCCAGCAGCGATCGACAGGGAAGGTCCTATAATTCACCCCTCCACTTT	CASSDRQGRSYNSPLHF
TRBV6-1	TRBJ1-2	.	.	TGTGCCAGCAGTGAACCTCCGGGGTATGGCTACACCTTC	CASSEPPGYGYTF
TRBV6-5	TRBJ2-5	.	.	TGTGCCAGCAGCTCTACCTTCAGGGGAAAGACCCAGTACTTC	CASSSTFRGKTQYF
TRBV10-1	TRBJ2-1	TRBD2	.	TGCGCCAGCAGTGCCGGGACTAGCGGGAGCCGTGAGCAGTTCTTC	CASSAGTSGSREQFF
TRBV6-5	TRBJ2-7	.	.	TGTGCCAGCAGAAAAGGACAGAATTCCTACGAGCAGTACTTC	CASRKGQNSYEQYF
TRBV7-3	TRBJ2-5	TRBD2	.	TGTGCCAGCAGCCGCGGACTAGCGAGCAACCAAGAGACCCAGTACTTC	CASSRGLASNQETQYF
TRBV6-2/TRBV6-3	TRBJ1-5	TRBD1	.	TGTGCCAGCAGTGGGCGGGGACAGGGCAATCAGCCCCAGCATTTT	CASSGRGQGNQPQHF
TRBV5-1	TRBJ1-3	.	.	TGCGCCAGCAGCTTGAATGGGGCAGATGGAAACACCATATATTTT	CASSLNGADGNTIYF
TRBV18	TRBJ1-1	.	.	TGTGCCAGCTCACCTCTTAGCTTCGGGACACTCAACACTGAAGCTTTCTTT	CASSPLSFGTLNTEAFF
TRBV12-3/TRBV12-4	TRBJ2-3	.	.	TGTGCCAGCAGTTACAGGAACACAGATACGCAGTATTTT	CASSYRNTDTQYF
TRBV18	TRBJ1-2	TRBD1	.	TGTGCCAGCTCACCACTAACGCCGGGACAGGGCGATGGCTACACCTTC	CASSPLTPGQGDGYTF